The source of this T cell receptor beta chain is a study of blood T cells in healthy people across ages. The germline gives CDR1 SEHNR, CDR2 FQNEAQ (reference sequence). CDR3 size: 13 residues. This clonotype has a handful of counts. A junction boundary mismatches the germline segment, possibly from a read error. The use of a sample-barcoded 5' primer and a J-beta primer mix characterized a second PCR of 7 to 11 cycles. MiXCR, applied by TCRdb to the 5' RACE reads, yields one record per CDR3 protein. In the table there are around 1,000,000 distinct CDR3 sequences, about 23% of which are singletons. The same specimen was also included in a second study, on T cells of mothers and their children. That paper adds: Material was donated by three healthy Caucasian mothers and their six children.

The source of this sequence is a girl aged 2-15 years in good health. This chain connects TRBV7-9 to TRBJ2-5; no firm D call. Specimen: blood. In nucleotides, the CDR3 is TGTGCCAGCAGCTTAGACATATCAGAGACCCGGTACTTC. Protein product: CASSLDISETRYF.